This entry lists 7 T cell receptor beta chains sequenced from one sample in a study of shared clonotypes between healthy human individuals. The protocol was immunoSEQ multiplex PCR, while the TCRdb copy is restricted to in-frame clones and leaves out a portion. The sample lists a few million clones; 85% to 95% were seen once. The sequencing input was naive CD4+ T cells sorted from blood. Indicated subset: CD45RA+ positively selected. These receptors came from a man younger than 30 in good health.

The chain is built from TRBV7-6 and TRBJ2-6; D gene ambiguous. This CDR3 has 18 residues. The V end was cut by 1 base, the J end by 3 bases, with 16 bases between. Germline CDR1 SGHVS, CDR2 FNYEAQ. CDR3 residues: CASSLVKQQVGGANVLTF. The CDR3 nucleotides read TGTGCCAGCAGCTTAGTAAAGCAGCAGGTCGGTGGGGCCAACGTCCTGACTTTC.

With respect to this clone: Other DNA sequences from this sample encode an identical CDR3 as well. This chain links TRBV10-3 with TRBJ1-6; D not certain. Trimming left V 0 bases short and J 7 bases short, with 7 bases between. Germline-derived CDR1 and CDR2 are ENHRY and SYGVKD. The CDR3 has 14 residues. CDR3 nucleotide sequence: TGTGCCATCAGTGAGTCCGGGCAGAATTCACCCCTCCACTTT. It specifies CAISESGQNSPLHF.

The chain couples TRBV4-2 to TRBJ2-2; 7 bases are shared with TRBD1. The length of the CDR3 is 16 residues. Germline CDR1 reads LGHNA; CDR2 reads YNFKEQ. The V segment lost 0 bases and the J segment 4 bases; nucleotides outside the gene matches: 5. DNA of the CDR3: TGTGCCAGCAGCCAAGATAAGGGGGCGGTCACCGGGGAGCTGTTTTTT. Protein: CASSQDKGAVTGELFF.

The J gene is TRBJ1-3, the V gene TRBV7-9, with TRBD1 matching 7 bases. CDR3 size: 16 residues. Germline trimming cut 3 bases from V and 1 base from J; bases unmatched to any gene: 6. The V gene's germline CDR1 is SEHNR and CDR2 FQNEAQ (reference sequence). The CDR3 here is CASSFGTVISGNTIYF. Written as DNA, the CDR3 is TGTGCCAGCAGCTTCGGGACAGTGATATCTGGAAACACCATATATTTT.

The sample holds one count of this clone. V and J are TRBV10-3 and TRBJ2-1; TRBD2 agrees at 12 bases. The CDR3 spans 16 residues. The trim removed 5 bases at V and 2 bases at J, leaving 4 bases unmatched. CDR1 and CDR2 from the germline V gene are ENHRY and SYGVKD. In DNA form, the CDR3 reads TGTGCCATCAGTTCGACTAGCGGGGGTACCTACAATGAGCAGTTCTTC. Translation: CAISSTSGGTYNEQFF.

This chain uses TRBV5-5 with TRBJ2-7; D gene ambiguous. The germline gives CDR1 SGHKS, CDR2 YYEKEE (reference sequence). With 0 bases removed from V and 3 bases from J, the gap between germline ends came to 13 bases. The CDR3 is made up of 15 amino acids. The CDR3 DNA reads TGTGCCAGCAGCTTGGCCTCTTACGCAAGCTACGAGCAGTACTTC. Protein product: CASSLASYASYEQYF.

This clone came up once. The rearrangement links TRBV25-1 to TRBJ2-5; either TRBD1 or TRBD2 may fit D (5 bases each). The end of the DNA fits TRBJ2-7 better, so the J call may be wrong. The germline gives CDR1 MGHDK, CDR2 SYGVNS. The CDR3 runs to 12 residues. This CDR3 reads CASSPGPYEQYF. The DNA of the CDR3 is TGTGCCAGCAGCCCGGGACCCTACGAGCAGTACTTC.